The clone carrying this TCR beta chain appeared once. Its target is unknown. The sample comes from a study of blood T cell dynamics during melanoma immunotherapy. Study-wide results and caveats: Unlike progressors, later disease-control patients had W3 repertoires gaining clonality or diversity. The study could not tell melanoma-specific clones from general immune activation.

Profiling relied on immunoSEQ multiplex PCR, and the TCRdb table lists in-frame clones only, not all of them. The sample lists approximately 6,300 clones; over 75% were seen once. V lost 6 bases to trimming and J lost 2 bases, with 8 bases between them. This CDR3 region has 12 residues. The germline gives CDR1 KGHSH, CDR2 LQKENI. Time point of the sample: week 3, after first cycle of checkpoint inhibitor. The clonotype originates from a human donor with melanoma. Here the sequenced sample was blood, taken from a patient treated with checkpoint blockade. The genes are TRBV18 and TRBJ2-7; no definite D call. CDR3 sequence (DNA): TGTGCCAGCTCGCGTGGGGCCTACGAGCAGTACTTC. As protein: CASSRGAYEQYF.